Each of the 20 T cell receptor beta chains below was sequenced from the same sample in a study of blood T cell repertoires in COVID-19. Data came from immunoSEQ multiplex PCR; TCRdb stores just in-frame clones and leaves some out. The sample lists about 94,000 clones; approximately 87% were seen once. Sequenced material: peripheral blood. These receptors came from a human donor with acute or convalescent COVID-19. The donor label of this sample is uncertain.

The rearrangement joins TRBV7-8 to TRBJ2-7; D is possibly TRBD2 (7 bases). V was trimmed by 1 base and J by 7 bases, leaving 14 bases between them. Germline V gives CDR1 SGHVS, CDR2 FQNEAQ. The CDR3 is made up of 14 amino acids. Here the CDR3 reads CASSLGGGRREQYF. The CDR3 DNA sequence: TGTGCCAGCAGCTTAGGGGGGGGGCGCCGGGAGCAGTACTTC.

The chain couples TRBV7-6 to TRBJ1-1, with D possibly being TRBD1 (6 bases). The V gene's germline CDR1 is SGHVS and CDR2 FNYEAQ. The CDR3 covers 15 residues. V lost 8 bases and J lost 5, with 21 bases in between. The CDR3 bases are TGTGCCAGCGCCACGAAGGTCAGGGGACGTACTGAAGCTTTCTTT. This encodes CASATKVRGRTEAFF.

This chain joins TRBV6-5 and TRBJ1-2; D is unclear. V lost 3 bases to trimming and J lost 1 base, with 6 bases between them. Germline V gene data show CDR1 as MNHEY and CDR2 as SVGAGI. There are 13 residues in the CDR3. CDR3 sequence reads: CASSYVGNYGYTF. The DNA of the CDR3 is TGTGCCAGCAGTTATGTCGGTAACTATGGCTACACCTTC.

The chain joins TRBV6-5 to TRBJ1-2; D is perhaps TRBD1 (5 bases). This CDR3 is 13 amino acids long. V was cut by 6 bases and J by 7 bases, with 15 bases left in between. Germline-derived CDR1 and CDR2 are MNHEY and SVGAGI. CDR3 loop: CASRLQGSSGYTF. The CDR3 DNA reads TGTGCCAGCAGATTGCAGGGATCGAGTGGCTACACCTTC.

V gene TRBV11-3 combines with J gene TRBJ2-3, with D tentatively TRBD2 (6 bases). Germline V lookup: CDR1 SGHNT, CDR2 YENEEA. CDR3 length: 15 amino acids. V was trimmed by 1 base and J by 6 bases, leaving 14 bases between them. CDR3 loop: CASSLAQTSSDTQYF. CDR3 DNA: TGTGCCAGCAGCTTAGCCCAGACTAGTTCGGATACGCAGTATTTT.

This clone was observed a few times. V and J are TRBV7-9 and TRBJ1-2; 7 nucleotides align to TRBD1. Germline V gene sequence: CDR1 SEHNR, CDR2 FQNEAQ (reference sequence). This CDR3 spans 14 amino acids. After removal of 4 bases from V and 8 bases from J, the junction contained 10 bases not matched to a gene. CDR3 sequence: CASSYGSQGDGYTF. CDR3 DNA sequence: TGTGCCAGCAGCTACGGGAGTCAGGGGGACGGCTACACCTTC.

The chain recombines TRBV20-1 with TRBJ1-1; D uncertain. The CDR3 consists of 8 residues. Germline assignment: CDR1 DFQATT and CDR2 SNEGSKA (reference sequence). V was pared by 3 bases and J by 12 bases, with 5 bases between. The CDR3 reads CSASPSFF. DNA for the CDR3: TGCAGTGCTAGCCCGTCTTTCTTT.

The V and J genes are TRBV3-1 (or the pseudogene TRBV3-2) and TRBJ2-7; TRBD1 is a possible D gene (7 bases). The ends were cut back, 0 bases at V and 7 bases at J, with 13 bases in the middle. The germline gives CDR1 LGHDT, CDR2 YNNKEL (reference sequence). The CDR3 consists of 14 residues. This CDR3 is CASSQDVRGREQYF. DNA of the CDR3: TGTGCCAGCAGCCAAGATGTCAGGGGGAGGGAGCAGTACTTC.

This clone has a handful of counts. The rearrangement links TRBV4-1 to TRBJ2-3, with 11 bases fitting TRBD2. This CDR3 region has 17 residues. Germline CDR1 and CDR2: MGHRA and YSYEKL. With 2 bases clipped from V and 5 bases from J, the junction kept 9 bases outside the gene matches. CDR3 sequence reads: CASSQTIAGGPQDTQYF. The CDR3, as DNA: TGCGCCAGCAGCCAAACCATAGCGGGGGGGCCCCAAGATACGCAGTATTTT.

This clone occurred once. Here the CDR3 reads CASSLDAGGSYNEQFF. The CDR3 DNA reads TGTGCCAGCAGCTTAGACGCGGGGGGGTCCTACAATGAGCAGTTCTTC. The chain links TRBV7-2 to TRBJ2-1; TRBD2 matches at 9 bases. V gave up 1 base and J gave up 1 base; unmatched junction bases: 2. This CDR3 has 16 amino acids. Germline V CDR1 and CDR2: SGHTA, FQGNSA.

The V gene is TRBV7-9, the J gene TRBJ2-1; D gene unclear. The CDR3 is 12 amino acids. Germline CDR1 SEHNR, CDR2 FQNEAQ (reference sequence). With 3 bases removed from V and 4 bases from J, the gap between germline ends came to 4 bases. In nucleotides, the CDR3 is TGTGCCAGCAGCTTCAGTTACAATGAGCAGTTCTTC. This gives the protein CASSFSYNEQFF. The variable domain in full, with the rest retrieved from reference TRBV7-9 and TRBJ2-1, is DTGVSQNPRHKITKRGQNVTFRCDPISEHNRLYWYRQTLGQGPEFLTYFQNEAQLEKSRLLSDRFSAERPKGSFSTLEIQRTEQGDSAMYLCASSFSYNEQFFGPGTRLTVL.

The chain joins TRBV28 to TRBJ1-3; D is possibly TRBD1 (6 bases). The CDR3 has 15 residues. CDR1 and CDR2 from the germline V gene are MDHEN and SYDVKM. The germline V and J ends were trimmed by 3 bases and 1 base, with 10 bases remaining between them. The CDR3 DNA sequence: TGTGCCAGCAGTTTTCGGGGGGCTTCTGGAAACACCATATATTTT. This translates into CASSFRGASGNTIYF.

V and J are TRBV10-3 and TRBJ2-3, with TRBD2 matching over 9 bases. This CDR3 contains 14 residues. Trimming took 6 bases from V and 4 from J; bases not matched to a gene: 5. Per the germline V gene, CDR1 is ENHRY and CDR2 is SYGVKD. The chain's CDR3 is CAIRQERGADTQYF. CDR3 sequence (DNA): TGTGCCATCAGGCAAGAGCGGGGGGCAGATACGCAGTATTTT.

The CDR3 reads CASSSTGSNQPQHF. CDR3 bases: TGTGCCAGCAGCAGTACAGGTAGCAATCAGCCCCAGCATTTT. V and J are TRBV7-2 and TRBJ1-5, with TRBD1 as a possible D gene (5 bases). Germline V gives CDR1 SGHTA, CDR2 FQGNSA. Trimming removed 5 bases from V and 0 bases from J, with 8 bases in between. CDR3 length: 14 residues. Full variable domain (rest looked up from reference TRBV7-2 and TRBJ1-5): GAGVSQSPSNKVTEKGKDVELRCDPISGHTALYWYRQSLGQGLEFLIYFQGNSAPDKSGLPSDRFSAERTGGSVSTLTIQRTQQEDSAVYLCASSSTGSNQPQHFGDGTRLSIL.

This chain connects TRBV6-5 to TRBJ2-7; 8 bases line up with TRBD1. The V gene's germline CDR1 is MNHEY and CDR2 SVGAGI. The length of the CDR3 is 12 residues. Trimming cost V 8 bases and J 2 bases; bases outside gene matches: 2. CDR3 DNA sequence: TGTGCCAGCCGGACAGGGACCTACGAGCAGTACTTC. This translates into CASRTGTYEQYF.

The chain is built from TRBV5-6 and TRBJ2-7; TRBD1 matches 9 bases. Germline V gene lookup returns CDR1 SGHDT and CDR2 YYEEEE. The ends lost 2 bases at V and 3 bases at J; junction bases unmatched: 6. The CDR3 is 15 residues long. As DNA, the CDR3 is TGTGCCAGCAGCTTATATGAGACAGGGGGCTACGAGCAGTACTTC. It is translated as CASSLYETGGYEQYF.

This clone has just one count. The chain carries TRBV7-9 and TRBJ1-2; TRBD1 is a possible D gene (5 bases). Looked up from germline, CDR1 is SEHNR and CDR2 is FQNEAQ (reference sequence). The V end was cut by 3 bases, the J end by 0 bases, with 11 bases between. CDR3 length: 15 amino acids. The CDR3 region is CASSFQGLANYGYTF. The DNA of the CDR3 is TGTGCCAGCAGCTTTCAGGGACTTGCTAACTATGGCTACACCTTC.

The V gene is TRBV27, the J gene TRBJ1-1; 7 bases map to TRBD1. Germline V gene sequence: CDR1 MNHEY, CDR2 SMNVEV (reference sequence). This CDR3 spans 13 amino acids. V was pared by 10 bases and J by 3 bases, with 8 bases of the junction left unmatched. The chain's CDR3 is CATDRVGYTEAFF. CDR3 coding DNA: TGTGCCACCGACAGGGTGGGTTACACTGAAGCTTTCTTT.

The chain employs TRBV7-3 and TRBJ1-1; 7 bases align to TRBD1. The CDR3 length is 15 residues. Germline CDR1 SGHTA, CDR2 FQGTGA. V lost 2 bases, J lost 0 bases, and 3 bases stayed unmatched. CDR3 DNA: TGTGCCAGCAGCTTATCCGGGACAGTGAACACTGAAGCTTTCTTT. This sequence encodes CASSLSGTVNTEAFF.

This clone was found once. The CDR3 nucleotides are TGCAGCGTCACCGGGCGGGACAGCCGCTCCTACGAGCAGTACTTC. Amino acids: CSVTGRDSRSYEQYF. The chain combines TRBV29-1 with TRBJ2-7, with D tentatively TRBD1 (7 bases). This CDR3 region has 15 residues. With 6 bases removed from V and 0 bases from J, the gap between germline ends came to 18 bases. Looked up from germline, CDR1 is SQVTM and CDR2 is ANQGSEA.